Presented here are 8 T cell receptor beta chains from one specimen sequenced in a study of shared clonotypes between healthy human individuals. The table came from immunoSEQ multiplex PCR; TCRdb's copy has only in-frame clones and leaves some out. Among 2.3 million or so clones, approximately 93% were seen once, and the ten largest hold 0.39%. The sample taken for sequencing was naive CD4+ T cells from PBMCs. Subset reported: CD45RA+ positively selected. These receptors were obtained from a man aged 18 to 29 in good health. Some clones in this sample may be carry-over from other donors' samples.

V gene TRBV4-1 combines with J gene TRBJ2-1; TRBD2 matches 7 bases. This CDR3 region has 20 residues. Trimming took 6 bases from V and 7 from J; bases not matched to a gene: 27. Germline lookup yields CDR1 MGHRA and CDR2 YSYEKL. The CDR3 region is CASRRARGVGGAGVINEQFF. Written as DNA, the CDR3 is TGCGCCAGCAGACGAGCCCGGGGTGTCGGAGGGGCGGGAGTCATAAATGAGCAGTTCTTC.

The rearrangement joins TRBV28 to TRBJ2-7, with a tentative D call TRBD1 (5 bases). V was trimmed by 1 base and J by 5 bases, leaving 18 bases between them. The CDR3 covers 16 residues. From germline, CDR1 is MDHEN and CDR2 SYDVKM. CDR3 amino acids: CASSLFGQGKAHEQYF. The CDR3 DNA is TGTGCCAGCAGTTTATTCGGTCAGGGTAAGGCCCACGAGCAGTACTTC. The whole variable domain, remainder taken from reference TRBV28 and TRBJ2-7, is DVKVTQSSRYLVKRTGEKVFLECVQDMDHENMFWYRQDPGLGLRLIYFSYDVKMKEKGDIPEGYSVSREKKERFSLILESASTNQTSMYLCASSLFGQGKAHEQYFGPGTRLTVT.

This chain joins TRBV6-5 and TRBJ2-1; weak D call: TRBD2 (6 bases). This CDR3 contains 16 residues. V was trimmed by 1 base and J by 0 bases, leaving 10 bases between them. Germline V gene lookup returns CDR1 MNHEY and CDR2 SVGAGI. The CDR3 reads CASSYWTGSSYNEQFF. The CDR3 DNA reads TGTGCCAGCAGTTACTGGACCGGGAGCTCCTACAATGAGCAGTTCTTC.

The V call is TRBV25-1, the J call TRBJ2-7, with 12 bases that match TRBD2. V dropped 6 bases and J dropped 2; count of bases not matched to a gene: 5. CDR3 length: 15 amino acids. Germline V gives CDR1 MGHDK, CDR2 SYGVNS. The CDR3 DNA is TGTGCCAGCAGACTAGCGGGAGGTATAACCTACGAGCAGTACTTC. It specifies CASRLAGGITYEQYF.

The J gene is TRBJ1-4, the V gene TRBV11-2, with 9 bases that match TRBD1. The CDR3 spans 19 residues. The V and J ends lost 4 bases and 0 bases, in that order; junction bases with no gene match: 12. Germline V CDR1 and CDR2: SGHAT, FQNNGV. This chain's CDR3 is CASSSTRDRAGATNEKLFF. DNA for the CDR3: TGTGCCAGCAGCTCAACGCGGGACAGGGCGGGAGCAACTAATGAAAAACTGTTTTTT.

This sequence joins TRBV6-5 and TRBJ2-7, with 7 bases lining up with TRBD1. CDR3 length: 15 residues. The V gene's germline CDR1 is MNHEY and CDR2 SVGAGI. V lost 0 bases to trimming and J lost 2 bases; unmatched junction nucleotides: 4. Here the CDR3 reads CASSYSGQFPYEQYF. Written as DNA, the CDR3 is TGTGCCAGCAGTTACTCGGGACAGTTCCCCTACGAGCAGTACTTC.

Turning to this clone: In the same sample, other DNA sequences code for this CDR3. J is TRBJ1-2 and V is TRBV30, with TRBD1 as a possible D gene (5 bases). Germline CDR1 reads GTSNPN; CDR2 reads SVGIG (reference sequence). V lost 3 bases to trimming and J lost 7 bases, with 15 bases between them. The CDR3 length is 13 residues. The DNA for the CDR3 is TGTGCCTGGAGCCCCACCGGGGGAAGTGGCTACACCTTC. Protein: CAWSPTGGSGYTF.

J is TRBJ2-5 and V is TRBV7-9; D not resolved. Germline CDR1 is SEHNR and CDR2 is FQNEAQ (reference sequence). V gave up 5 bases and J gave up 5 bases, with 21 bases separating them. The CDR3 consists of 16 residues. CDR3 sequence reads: CASSPSALTLGETQYF. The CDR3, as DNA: TGTGCCAGCAGCCCAAGCGCGCTAACCCTGGGGGAGACCCAGTACTTC.